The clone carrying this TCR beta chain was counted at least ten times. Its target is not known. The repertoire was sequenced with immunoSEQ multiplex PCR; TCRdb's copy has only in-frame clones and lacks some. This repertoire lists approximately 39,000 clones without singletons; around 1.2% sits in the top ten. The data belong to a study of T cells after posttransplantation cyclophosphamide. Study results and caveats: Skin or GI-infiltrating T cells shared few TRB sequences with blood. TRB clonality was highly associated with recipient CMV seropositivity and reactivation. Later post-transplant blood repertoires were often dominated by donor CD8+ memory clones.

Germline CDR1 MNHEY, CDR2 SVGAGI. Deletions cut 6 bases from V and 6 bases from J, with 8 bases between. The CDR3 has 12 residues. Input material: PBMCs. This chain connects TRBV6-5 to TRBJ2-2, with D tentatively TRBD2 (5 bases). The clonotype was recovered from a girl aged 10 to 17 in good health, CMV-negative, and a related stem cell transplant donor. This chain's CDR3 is CASSLGAGELFF. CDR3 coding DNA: TGTGCCAGCAGCCTGGGAGCCGGGGAGCTGTTTTTT.